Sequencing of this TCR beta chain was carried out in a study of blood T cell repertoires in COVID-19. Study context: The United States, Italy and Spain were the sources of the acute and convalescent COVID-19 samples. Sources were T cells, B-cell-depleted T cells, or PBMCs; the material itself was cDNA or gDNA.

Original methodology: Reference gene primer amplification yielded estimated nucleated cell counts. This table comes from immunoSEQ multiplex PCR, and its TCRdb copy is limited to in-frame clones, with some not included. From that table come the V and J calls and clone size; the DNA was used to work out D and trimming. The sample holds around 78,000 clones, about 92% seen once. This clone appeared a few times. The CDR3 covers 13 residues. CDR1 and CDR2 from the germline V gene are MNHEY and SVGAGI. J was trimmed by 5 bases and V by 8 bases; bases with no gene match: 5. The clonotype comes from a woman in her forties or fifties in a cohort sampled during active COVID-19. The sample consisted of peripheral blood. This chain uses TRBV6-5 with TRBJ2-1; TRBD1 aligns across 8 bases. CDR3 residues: CASVLDRDNEQFF. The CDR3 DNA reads TGTGCCAGCGTTTTGGACAGGGACAATGAGCAGTTCTTC.